The T cell receptor beta chain under discussion was sequenced for a study of regulatory T cells in long-lasting Graves disease. This clonotype was picked up many times. Arm-PCR of CDR3 regions and iRepertoire HTBI primers were used to build TCR beta libraries. TCRdb processed the multiplex PCR reads anew with MiXCR; each CDR3 protein has one entry. The data contain 540,000 or so distinct CDR3 sequences, approximately 13% of them seen just once; the ten biggest clones take up 10%. Noted time point: newly diagnosed GD, antithyroid drugs for less than 3 months. TCR sequences were obtained from RNA taken from PBMCs. Germline V gene lookup returns CDR1 SGHRS and CDR2 YFSETQ. This CDR3 comprises 17 residues. Between the trimmed V and J ends, which lost 7 bases and 0 bases, there was a span of 19 bases. The same data also went into a second study, on T cells in Graves' hyperthyroidism and ophthalmopathy.

The V and J genes are TRBV5-1 and TRBJ2-2; D ambiguous. The material sequenced was peripheral blood mononuclear cells (PBMCs), taken at new diagnosis, from a patient treated with antithyroid drugs. This receptor was obtained from a man aged 30-40 years with Graves disease. The CDR3 loop is CASRPFFGGANTGELFF. CDR3 bases: TGCGCCAGCCGACCTTTTTTCGGCGGAGCGAACACCGGGGAGCTGTTTTTT.